The 16 T cell receptor beta chains reported below all come from one sample, sequenced in a study of beta chain features in type 1 diabetes. cDNA synthesis used the whole RNA isolate, giving expressed TCRB sequences. Profiling relied on immunoSEQ multiplex PCR, and the TCRdb table lists in-frame clones only, not all of them. Of approximately 400,000 clones detected, approximately 16% appear once; the ten largest clones hold approximately 0.019%. Input material: naive CD4+ T cells from blood. These TCRs come from a woman aged 18-29 years in good health.

DNA for the CDR3: TGTGCCAGCAGCGTGGTACACAACACTGAAGCTTTCTTT. This encodes CASSVVHNTEAFF. This rearrangement joins TRBV9 to TRBJ1-1; no definite D call. V was cut by 2 bases and J by 2 bases, with 7 bases left in between. From germline, CDR1 is SGDLS and CDR2 YYNGEE. The CDR3 contains 13 residues.

The chain combines TRBV6-1 with TRBJ2-7; TRBD1 might be the D (6 bases). This CDR3 contains 13 residues. The germline V gene encodes CDR1 MNHNS and CDR2 SASEGT. Trimming stripped 6 bases from V and 4 bases from J, with 13 bases between. The CDR3 sequence is CASRSAGAYEQYF. The CDR3 nucleotides are TGTGCCAGCAGATCGGCAGGGGCATACGAGCAGTACTTC.

The chain has TRBV4-3 and TRBJ1-5; D is ambiguous. With 0 bases removed from V and 4 bases from J, the gap between germline ends came to 10 bases. The germline V gene encodes CDR1 LGHNA and CDR2 YSLEER. This CDR3 region has 15 residues. The CDR3 DNA reads TGCGCCAGCAGCCAAGATCTATCGGGGAATCAGCCCCAGCATTTT. Amino acids: CASSQDLSGNQPQHF.

V usage is TRBV5-1 and J usage is TRBJ2-7; 7 nucleotides align to TRBD1. This CDR3 is built from 14 residues. The trim removed 0 bases at V and 3 bases at J, leaving 3 bases unmatched. Per germline, CDR1 SGHRS and CDR2 YFSETQ. CDR3 DNA: TGCGCCAGCAGCTTGGAGGGACAGCTCTACGAGCAGTACTTC. Protein product: CASSLEGQLYEQYF.

This clone was seen a few times. The chain links TRBV20-1 to TRBJ1-4, with a possible D match to TRBD1 (5 bases). Germline V gives CDR1 DFQATT, CDR2 SNEGSKA (reference sequence). V gave up 3 bases and J gave up 14 bases, with 13 bases separating them. The length of the CDR3 is 11 residues. The CDR3 sequence: CSASWQGGLFF. CDR3 nucleotide sequence: TGCAGTGCTAGTTGGCAGGGAGGGCTGTTTTTT.

This clone was recorded a few times. The rearrangement uses TRBV5-4 and TRBJ2-3; D may be TRBD1 (6 bases). Germline lookup yields CDR1 SGHNT and CDR2 YYREEE (reference sequence). With 6 bases removed from V and 1 base from J, the gap between germline ends came to 18 bases. The CDR3 length is 16 residues. CDR3 nucleotides: TGTGCCAGCACCAAGGGTGGGGGCCAACGCACAGATACGCAGTATTTT. It is translated as CASTKGGGQRTDTQYF. Complete variable domain (other parts from reference TRBV5-4 and TRBJ2-3): ETGVTQSPTHLIKTRGQQVTLRCSSQSGHNTVSWYQQALGQGPQFIFQYYREEENGRGNFPPRFSGLQFPNYSSELNVNALELDDSALYLCASTKGGGQRTDTQYFGPGTRLTVL.

The gene calls are TRBV7-9 and TRBJ2-7; 7 positions agree with TRBD2. Per germline, CDR1 SEHNR and CDR2 FQNEAQ (reference sequence). After removal of 5 bases from V and 5 bases from J, the junction contained 15 bases not matched to a gene. The CDR3 runs 16 residues. This CDR3 reads CASSRDYDLRLDEQYF. The CDR3 bases are TGTGCCAGCAGCAGGGACTACGATTTAAGGTTGGACGAGCAGTACTTC.

This clone was seen only a few times. The V and J genes are TRBV7-9 and TRBJ2-7; 9 bases map to TRBD2. J gave up 0 bases and V 5 bases, and 8 bases lay outside the gene matches. Germline assignment: CDR1 SEHNR and CDR2 FQNEAQ (reference sequence). This CDR3 comprises 16 residues. CDR3 residues: CASSRRLAASSYEQYF. The CDR3, as DNA: TGTGCCAGCAGCCGAAGACTAGCGGCGAGCTCCTACGAGCAGTACTTC.

This clone was seen only a few times. The V gene is TRBV28, the J gene TRBJ1-4; maybe TRBD1 (5 bases). Germline lookup yields CDR1 MDHEN and CDR2 SYDVKM. The CDR3 has 14 amino acids. Deletions cut 3 bases from V and 8 bases from J, with 13 bases between. The CDR3 here is CASSLRQGNEKLFF. The DNA of the CDR3 is TGTGCCAGCAGTTTGCGGCAGGGAAACGAAAAACTGTTTTTT. The whole variable domain, filled in from reference TRBV28 and TRBJ1-4, reads DVKVTQSSRYLVKRTGEKVFLECVQDMDHENMFWYRQDPGLGLRLIYFSYDVKMKEKGDIPEGYSVSREKKERFSLILESASTNQTSMYLCASSLRQGNEKLFFGSGTQLSVL.

J is TRBJ2-2 and V is TRBV6-6, with 9 bases that match TRBD1. J gave up 3 bases and V 6 bases, and 2 bases lay outside the gene matches. Germline CDR1 and CDR2: MNHNY and SVGAGI (reference sequence). This CDR3 has 14 residues. The CDR3 DNA is TGTGCCAGCAGGTGGACAGGGGACACCGGGGAGCTGTTTTTT. Translating gives CASRWTGDTGELFF.

The chain links TRBV5-6 to TRBJ2-6, with D possibly being TRBD1 (5 bases). V dropped 4 bases and J dropped 4 bases, with 12 bases sitting between them. In germline, CDR1 is SGHDT, CDR2 YYEEEE. The CDR3 contains 15 residues. The CDR3 DNA reads TGTGCCAGCAGCCTCCCAGGGTCCGGGGCCAACGTCCTGACTTTC. Translated: CASSLPGSGANVLTF.

The chain couples TRBV4-3 to TRBJ2-7; 7 bases are shared with TRBD2. J lost 3 bases, V lost 1 base, and 12 bases had no gene match. Germline-derived CDR1 and CDR2 are LGHNA and YSLEER. The CDR3 is 17 residues long. CDR3: CASSQGPSRGGHYEQYF. CDR3 DNA: TGCGCCAGCAGCCAAGGGCCCTCTAGGGGAGGGCACTACGAGCAGTACTTC.

This chain links TRBV18 with TRBJ2-7; 7 bases agree with TRBD2. Trimming cost V 2 bases and J 7 bases; bases outside gene matches: 5. The germline V gene encodes CDR1 KGHSH and CDR2 LQKENI. This CDR3 contains 13 residues. CDR3 sequence (DNA): TGTGCCAGCTCACCAGCGGGAGCGATGGAGCAGTACTTC. As protein: CASSPAGAMEQYF.

A few counts support this clone. The chain joins TRBV7-2 to TRBJ2-7; 10 positions agree with TRBD1. CDR1 and CDR2 from the germline V gene are SGHTA and FQGNSA. This CDR3 region has 15 residues. Trimming at V came to 5 bases and at J to 1 base, leaving 5 bases not matched to a gene. The DNA of the CDR3 is TGTGCCAGCAGCGGCGTGGGACAGGGGTCCTACGAGCAGTACTTC. Its protein product is CASSGVGQGSYEQYF.

This clone has more than one count but fewer than ten. The chain employs TRBV9 and TRBJ1-5, with 9 bases identical to TRBD1. CDR3 length: 14 amino acids. Germline-derived CDR1 and CDR2 are SGDLS and YYNGEE. V dropped 5 bases and J dropped 11; count of bases not matched to a gene: 11. The CDR3 loop reads CASSLTGGETAQHF. CDR3 bases: TGTGCCAGCAGTTTAACAGGGGGCGAAACGGCCCAGCATTTT.

This clone has more than one count but fewer than ten. Other DNA sequences of this sample code for an identical CDR3. The chain combines TRBV18 with TRBJ2-2; 7 bases are shared with TRBD1. The CDR3 is 16 residues long. V gave up 3 bases and J gave up 3 bases; unmatched junction bases: 7. Germline V gene sequence: CDR1 KGHSH, CDR2 LQKENI. The CDR3 reads CASSPRTGVDTGELFF. In nucleotides, the CDR3 is TGTGCCAGCTCACCCCGAACAGGGGTGGACACCGGGGAGCTGTTTTTT.